One sample yielded the 13 T cell receptor beta chains listed below, sequenced in a study of cytomegalovirus exposure and HLA in healthy donors. The PCR contained 60 Vbeta and 13 Jbeta primers. The assay was immunoSEQ multiplex PCR, and TCRdb's table has in-frame clones only and misses some. The sample yields some 140,000 clones, 64% seen once. The sequenced sample was PBMCs. Receptor source: a woman between 40 and 55 years old in good health and CMV-seronegative.

The rearrangement uses TRBV30 and TRBJ1-6; D uncertain. Trimming cost V 1 base and J 1 base, with 5 bases left between them. This CDR3 region has 14 residues. Germline assignment: CDR1 GTSNPN and CDR2 SVGIG (reference sequence). CDR3 amino acids: CAWSALSYNSPLHF. CDR3 nucleotides: TGTGCCTGGAGTGCGTTATCCTATAATTCACCCCTCCACTTT.

The V call is TRBV7-2, the J call TRBJ1-1; no clear D gene. Germline V CDR1 and CDR2: SGHTA, FQGNSA. The CDR3 has 13 residues. The ends were cut back, 5 bases at V and 0 bases at J, with 7 bases in the middle. The CDR3 protein is CASSPSLNTEAFF. CDR3 nucleotide sequence: TGTGCCAGCAGCCCCAGTTTGAACACTGAAGCTTTCTTT.

This clone was counted a few times. The rearrangement links TRBV6-6 to TRBJ1-2; D remains ambiguous. Germline V gene sequence: CDR1 MNHNY, CDR2 SVGAGI (reference sequence). Between the trimmed V and J ends, which lost 5 bases and 8 bases, there was a span of 21 bases. The CDR3 is 15 amino acids. The CDR3 nucleotides are TGTGCCAGCAGTAATCCGAAACGGACGCCGGGGGGCTACACCTTC. Protein: CASSNPKRTPGGYTF.

The CDR3 spells CAWSEGATSSTQYF. CDR3 nucleotide sequence: TGTGCCTGGAGTGAGGGGGCCACAAGTTCGACCCAGTACTTC. This rearrangement joins TRBV30 to TRBJ2-5, with 7 nucleotides matching TRBD1. Germline-derived CDR1 and CDR2 are GTSNPN and SVGIG (reference sequence). J gave up 7 bases and V 1 base, and 9 bases lay outside the gene matches. The CDR3 consists of 14 residues.

This CDR3 is CATSPTGRPTEAFF. DNA for the CDR3: TGTGCCACCTCTCCGACAGGGAGACCCACTGAAGCTTTCTTT. V is TRBV6-5 and J is TRBJ1-1, with TRBD1 identical over 7 bases. CDR3 size: 14 residues. V shed 10 bases and J 4 bases; nucleotides not matched to a gene: 12. Germline V gene lookup returns CDR1 MNHEY and CDR2 SVGAGI.

Only a few counts were recorded for this clone. This rearrangement joins TRBV29-1 to TRBJ2-5; weak D call: TRBD1 (5 bases). V lost 5 bases, J lost 5 bases, and 12 bases lay in between. The length of the CDR3 is 12 residues. CDR1 is SQVTM, CDR2 ANQGSEA, per germline. Here the CDR3 reads CSVTGSGETQYF. The CDR3 nucleotides are TGCAGCGTTACAGGATCCGGGGAGACCCAGTACTTC.

J is TRBJ2-7 and V is TRBV2, with 7 bases fitting TRBD1. In germline, CDR1 is SNHLY, CDR2 FYNNEI. The CDR3 totals 14 residues. Losses at the gene ends were 7 bases for V and 5 bases for J; bases not matched to a gene: 11. Here the CDR3 DNA reads TGTGCCAGCACCTTGCTTAGGGGGCGCCACGAGCAGTACTTC. This codes for CASTLLRGRHEQYF.

Turning to this clone: A junction end diverges from the germline sequence, so it may reflect a read error. The V and J genes are TRBV15 and TRBJ1-2, with TRBD1 identical over 8 bases. This CDR3 has 14 residues. Germline CDR1 reads LNHNV; CDR2 reads YYDKDF (reference sequence). The CDR3 reads CATSRGETGVVPYF. In DNA, the CDR3 is TGTGCCACCAGCAGGGGCGAGACAGGGGTCGTTCCTTACTTC.

The chain employs TRBV27 and TRBJ1-2; D gene uncertain. V was cut by 8 bases and J by 6 bases, with 28 bases left in between. The CDR3 extends over 17 amino acids. The germline V gene encodes CDR1 MNHEY and CDR2 SMNVEV (reference sequence). The CDR3 reads CASCNRTAWGGWNGYTF. In DNA form, the CDR3 reads TGTGCCAGCTGTAACCGGACCGCTTGGGGAGGATGGAATGGCTACACCTTC.

The rearrangement uses TRBV10-3 and TRBJ1-1, with 7 bases identical to TRBD1. V was clipped by 4 bases and J by 0 bases; unmatched bases: 11. The CDR3 extends over 17 amino acids. Germline V CDR1 and CDR2: ENHRY, SYGVKD. The CDR3 spells CAISAAPGQTMNTEAFF. The CDR3 DNA reads as TGTGCCATCAGTGCGGCACCGGGACAGACTATGAACACTGAAGCTTTCTTT.

V and J are TRBV7-9 and TRBJ1-1; D remains ambiguous. Between the trimmed V and J ends, which lost 5 bases and 0 bases, there was a span of 7 bases. Germline V CDR1 and CDR2: SEHNR, FQNEAQ (reference sequence). The CDR3 has 13 amino acids. The CDR3 sequence is CASSPRVNTEAFF. In nucleotides, the CDR3 is TGTGCCAGCAGCCCCCGGGTGAACACTGAAGCTTTCTTT.

The V gene is TRBV19, the J gene TRBJ2-7, with 10 nucleotides matching TRBD2. The CDR3 sequence is 16 residues long. J lost 5 bases, V lost 6 bases, and 13 bases had no gene match. CDR1 is LNHDA, CDR2 SQIVND, per germline (reference sequence). In DNA, the CDR3 is TGTGCCAGTAGGCCCCCCGGGACTAGCGAGGCCAACGAGCAGTACTTC. Its translation is CASRPPGTSEANEQYF.

This clone was recorded only once. Other DNA sequences in the sample encode the same CDR3. The chain recombines TRBV27 with TRBJ2-7; D is unresolved. This CDR3 comprises 13 residues. Germline CDR1 is MNHEY and CDR2 is SMNVEV (reference sequence). V was clipped by 2 bases and J by 2 bases, with 7 bases between them. The CDR3 loop is CASSLTPAYEQYF. The CDR3 DNA follows: TGTGCCAGCAGTTTAACCCCAGCCTACGAGCAGTACTTC.